Each of the 7 T cell receptor beta chains below was sequenced from the same sample in a study of neurological immune-mediated disorders (dated by TCRdb to between 2019 and 2020). To prepare the library, 5' RACE was applied. Sequencer: Illumina HiSeq 2500. The public reads were reprocessed in TCRdb via fastp at Q25 and MiXCR, keeping in-frame beta chains. A single entry per CDR3 protein holds the most common genes and DNA from its merged rows. This sample holds tens of thousands of distinct CDR3 sequences; about 9.4% were observed only once. Around 20% of the sample rests with the top ten. Sequencing input: PBMCs. Receptors were obtained from a woman aged 40 to 50 with HTLV-1-associated myelopathy (HAM/TSP).

Regarding this clonotype: Being one base from a much bigger clone, this may be a read error. This rearrangement joins TRBV6-2 or TRBV6-3 to TRBJ1-5; TRBD1 matches 7 bases. V shed 5 bases and J 7 bases; nucleotides not matched to a gene: 8. Germline CDR1 reads MNHEY; CDR2 reads SVGEGT. The CDR3 consists of 14 residues. CDR3 loop: CASSPGTVGQPQHF. CDR3 nucleotides: TGTGCCAGCAGTCCCGGGACAGTAGGCCAGCCCCAGCATTTT.

Many counts were recorded for this clonotype. The chain recombines TRBV20-1 with TRBJ2-2; weak D call: TRBD2 (5 bases). CDR1 and CDR2 from the germline V gene are DFQATT and SNEGSKA (reference sequence). V was pared by 3 bases and J by 4 bases, with 18 bases between. The CDR3 sequence is 16 residues long. CDR3 residues: CSASRAGGSFTGELFF. DNA of the CDR3: TGCAGTGCTAGTCGGGCGGGTGGGTCTTTCACCGGGGAGCTGTTTTTT.

This clonotype has a count of ten or more. The chain combines TRBV5-1 with TRBJ1-1, with 9 nucleotides matching TRBD1. This CDR3 comprises 17 residues. With 4 bases clipped from V and 4 bases from J, the junction kept 14 bases outside the gene matches. Germline-derived CDR1 and CDR2 are SGHRS and YFSETQ. CDR3 protein: CASSPDPTGGLGTEAFF. CDR3 nucleotides: TGCGCCAGCAGCCCCGACCCGACAGGGGGATTGGGCACTGAAGCTTTCTTT.

Comments on this clonotype: Being one base from a much bigger clone, this may be a read error. The V call is TRBV3-1, the J call TRBJ1-1; D remains unclear. Trimming removed 6 bases from V and 5 bases from J, with 28 bases in between. Per the germline V gene, CDR1 is LGHDT and CDR2 is YNNKEL (reference sequence). This CDR3 has 18 amino acids. CDR3 amino acids: CASRISPKLGDIRTEAFF. Here the CDR3 DNA reads TGTGCCAGCAGAATCAGCCCCAAATTGGGTGACATTAGGACTGAAGCTTTCTTT.

This clonotype has a count of ten or more. V is TRBV7-9 and J is TRBJ2-7; 7 positions match TRBD2. Looked up from germline, CDR1 is SEHNR and CDR2 is FQNEAQ (reference sequence). V dropped 5 bases and J dropped 3; count of bases not matched to a gene: 7. The length of the CDR3 is 14 residues. The CDR3 spells CASSARDYNYEQYF. The DNA for the CDR3 is TGTGCCAGCAGCGCCCGGGACTATAACTACGAGCAGTACTTC.

Note on this clonotype: This may stem from a read error, because a much larger clone lies one nucleotide away. The chain recombines TRBV6-2 or TRBV6-3 with TRBJ2-1; no clear D gene. CDR1 and CDR2 from the germline V gene are MNHEY and SVGEGT. CDR3 length: 15 amino acids. The CDR3, as DNA: TGTGTCAGCAGTCCCCTACCTGGACGGTGGGATGAGCAGTTCTTC. Residues: CVSSPLPGRWDEQFF.

Comment on this clonotype: Germline is not matched at one junction end, which may reflect a read error. The gene calls are TRBV12-3 or TRBV12-4 and TRBJ2-2; TRBD2 aligns across 13 bases. The CDR3 is 15 amino acids. CDR3 DNA: TGTGCCAGCAGCCGACTAGCGGGGGGAGCTAGGGAGCTATTTTTT. Translating gives CASSRLAGGARELFF.